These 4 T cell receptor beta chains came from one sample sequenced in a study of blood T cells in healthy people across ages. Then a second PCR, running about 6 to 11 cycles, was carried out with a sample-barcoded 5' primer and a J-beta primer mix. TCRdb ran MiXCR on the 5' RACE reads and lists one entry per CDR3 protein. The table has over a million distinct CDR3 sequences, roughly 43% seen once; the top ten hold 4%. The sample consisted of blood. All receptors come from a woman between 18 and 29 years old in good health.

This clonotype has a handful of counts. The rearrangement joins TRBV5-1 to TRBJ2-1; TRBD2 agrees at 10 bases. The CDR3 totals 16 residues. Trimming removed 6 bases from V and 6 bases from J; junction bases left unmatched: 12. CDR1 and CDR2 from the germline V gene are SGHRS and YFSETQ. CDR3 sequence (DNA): TGCGCCAGCATTTCTGTAGCGGGGGGAGGGTCCAATGAGCAGTTCTTC. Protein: CASISVAGGGSNEQFF.

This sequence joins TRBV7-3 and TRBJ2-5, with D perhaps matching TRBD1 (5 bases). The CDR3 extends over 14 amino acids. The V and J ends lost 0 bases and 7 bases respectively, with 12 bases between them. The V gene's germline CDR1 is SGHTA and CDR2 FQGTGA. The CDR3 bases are TGTGCCAGCAGCTTAACCCCAGGGATGGGGACCCAGTACTTC. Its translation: CASSLTPGMGTQYF.

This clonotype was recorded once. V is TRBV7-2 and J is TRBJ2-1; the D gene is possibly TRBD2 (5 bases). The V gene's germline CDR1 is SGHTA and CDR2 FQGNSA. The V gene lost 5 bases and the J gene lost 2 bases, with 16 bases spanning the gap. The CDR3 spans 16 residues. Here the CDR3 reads CASSHRGGGPYNEQFF. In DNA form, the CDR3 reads TGTGCCAGCAGCCATAGAGGCGGCGGGCCCTACAATGAGCAGTTCTTC.

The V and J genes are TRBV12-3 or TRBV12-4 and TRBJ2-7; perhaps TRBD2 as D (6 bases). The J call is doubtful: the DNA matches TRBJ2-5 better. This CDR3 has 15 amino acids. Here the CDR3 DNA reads TGTGCCAGCAGGCTTGGGGACTCTGGGGAAGAGACCCAGTACTTC. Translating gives CASRLGDSGEETQYF.